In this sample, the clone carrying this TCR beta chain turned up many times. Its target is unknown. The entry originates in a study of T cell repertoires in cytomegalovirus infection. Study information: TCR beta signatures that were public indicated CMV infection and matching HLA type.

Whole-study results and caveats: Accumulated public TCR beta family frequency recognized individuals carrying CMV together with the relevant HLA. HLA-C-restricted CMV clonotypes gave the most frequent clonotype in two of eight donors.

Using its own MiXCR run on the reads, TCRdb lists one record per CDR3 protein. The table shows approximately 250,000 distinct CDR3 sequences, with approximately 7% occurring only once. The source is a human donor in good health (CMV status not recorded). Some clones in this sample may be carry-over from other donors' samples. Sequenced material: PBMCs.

CDR3: CSARDSAGSADTQYF. In DNA form, the CDR3 reads TGCAGTGCTAGAGATTCGGCAGGGTCGGCAGATACGCAGTATTTT. The gene calls are TRBV20-1 and TRBJ2-3; a possible D gene is TRBD1 (5 bases). Germline CDR1 is DFQATT and CDR2 is SNEGSKA (reference sequence). V lost 0 bases, J lost 4 bases, and 14 bases lay in between. CDR3 length equals 15 residues.